This T cell receptor beta chain derives from a study of T cells in Graves' hyperthyroidism and ophthalmopathy. Study observations and caveats: Blood also carried most thyroid clonotypes expanded above 0.001.

A patient was excluded if there was uncontrolled infection, other autoimmune disease, pregnancy or lactation. The length of the CDR3 is 13 residues. Trimming shortened V by 1 base and J by 2 bases, and 6 bases separated the two germline ends. CDR1 and CDR2 (germline): LGHDT, YNNKEL (reference sequence). This clonotype was counted ten times or more. Its antigen remains unidentified. RNA transcripts gave rise to amplified TCR beta CDR3 regions. First-round RT-PCR targeting the TCR CDR3 was performed with the HTBI primer set. TCRdb re-called the multiplex PCR reads with MiXCR, one entry per CDR3 protein. The table records fewer than 450,000 distinct CDR3 sequences, 12% to 15% of them present only once.

The clonotype originates from a woman aged 55 to 70 with Graves' ophthalmopathy. Sequenced material: blood. This sequence joins TRBV3-1 and TRBJ2-7; D remains unclear. As DNA, the CDR3 is TGTGCCAGCAGCCAAGGAAACCCCTACGAGCAGTACTTC. Translated: CASSQGNPYEQYF.